This TCR beta chain appears in the sequencing data of a study of blood T cell repertoires in COVID-19. Across the study: COVID-19 samples from acute and convalescent phases originated in the United States, Italy and Spain. Nucleic acid was either cDNA or gDNA, and it came from T cells, B-cell-depleted T cells, or PBMCs.

Patients from Seattle were sampled longitudinally, starting during active infection. Per the authors' pipeline: Counts of nucleated cells, estimated from reference gene primer amplification, were obtained. Measured with immunoSEQ multiplex PCR; TCRdb has only the in-frame clones, and not every one. That table supplies the V and J calls and clone size; D and trimming were determined from the DNA. The table has roughly 380,000 clones, approximately 91% seen once; the top ten hold about 1.6%. The CDR3 sequence is 17 residues long. CDR1 MNHEY and CDR2 SVGEGT come from the germline V gene. Trimming removed 3 bases at V and 3 bases at J, with 20 bases between.

The TCR was taken from a woman between 40 and 55 years old with COVID-19, enrolled during active disease. Sequenced material: peripheral blood. The chain is built from TRBV6-2 or TRBV6-3 and TRBJ1-1; possibly TRBD1 for D (5 bases). CDR3 region: CASSYGILEGLDTEAFF. CDR3 in DNA: TGTGCCAGCAGTTATGGGATCTTGGAGGGGCTCGACACTGAAGCTTTCTTT.